The next 29 T cell receptor beta chains were all read from a single sample in a study of blood T cell repertoires in COVID-19. The assay was immunoSEQ multiplex PCR, and TCRdb's table has in-frame clones only and misses some. Of around 480,000 clones in the sample, 87% are singletons; the top ten hold 0.7%. The sequenced sample consisted of PBMCs or T cells enriched from blood (not recorded which). The source is a woman aged 18-29 years who had recovered from COVID-19.

The chain couples TRBV6-6 to TRBJ1-5; D is ambiguous. The germline CDR1 and CDR2 sequences are MNHNY and SVGAGI (reference sequence). This CDR3 has 14 residues. The V end was cut by 3 bases, the J end by 6 bases, with 12 bases between. The CDR3 is CASSYQGSGQPQHF. The CDR3 DNA is TGTGCCAGCAGTTATCAAGGTTCGGGTCAGCCCCAGCATTTT.

This chain joins TRBV24-1 and TRBJ2-5, with 9 bases aligning to TRBD1. Germline-derived CDR1 and CDR2 are KGHDR and SFDVKD. This CDR3 is 16 amino acids long. V trimming: 5 bases; J trimming: 3 bases; junction bases outside the gene matches: 9. CDR3 sequence: CATSGVWGQGKETQYF. The CDR3 DNA reads TGTGCCACCAGTGGGGTATGGGGACAGGGAAAAGAGACCCAGTACTTC.

This chain uses TRBV6-5 with TRBJ1-2, with D possibly matching TRBD1 (6 bases). In germline, CDR1 is MNHEY, CDR2 SVGAGI. V was trimmed by 6 bases and J by 3 bases, leaving 11 bases between them. There are 13 residues in the CDR3. The CDR3 nucleotides are TGTGCCAGCAGATCCAGGGGTTACTATGGCTACACCTTC. Translation: CASRSRGYYGYTF.

The sample holds a few counts of this clone. The rearrangement uses TRBV2 and TRBJ1-1; D remains ambiguous. CDR3 length: 15 residues. V was pared by 2 bases and J by 4 bases, with 14 bases between. The germline gives CDR1 SNHLY, CDR2 FYNNEI. The CDR3 region is CASSENERAVTEAFF. The CDR3 nucleotides read TGTGCCAGCAGTGAAAATGAGCGCGCGGTCACTGAAGCTTTCTTT.

The rearrangement links TRBV18 to TRBJ1-6, with 10 bases identical to TRBD1. V was clipped by 3 bases and J by 6 bases; unmatched bases: 5. This CDR3 spans 16 amino acids. CDR1 is KGHSH and CDR2 is LQKENI in the germline V gene. This CDR3 is CASSPRQGAANSPLHF. The DNA of the CDR3 is TGTGCCAGCTCACCGCGACAGGGGGCTGCTAATTCACCCCTCCACTTT.

The rearrangement uses TRBV19 and TRBJ1-6; maybe TRBD1 (5 bases). CDR1 is LNHDA, CDR2 SQIVND, per germline (reference sequence). The CDR3 is made up of 15 amino acids. Trimming shortened V by 9 bases and J by 5 bases, and 17 bases separated the two germline ends. In DNA, the CDR3 is TGTGCCAGCAAGGGGTCGGGCATGGATAATTCACCCCTCCACTTT. It translates to CASKGSGMDNSPLHF.

This chain uses TRBV7-8 with TRBJ2-1; TRBD2 might be the D (6 bases). CDR1 and CDR2 (germline): SGHVS, FQNEAQ. The V end lost 1 base, the J end lost 7 bases, and 17 bases lay between the germline ends. The CDR3 has 16 amino acids. The CDR3 sequence is CASSLVRTIPWNEQFF. In DNA, the CDR3 is TGTGCCAGCAGCTTAGTCAGGACTATTCCATGGAATGAGCAGTTCTTC. Supplemented by reference TRBV7-8 and TRBJ2-1, the full variable domain reads GAGVSQSPRYKVAKRGQDVALRCDPISGHVSLFWYQQALGQGPEFLTYFQNEAQLDKSGLPSDRFFAERPEGSVSTLKIQRTQQEDSAVYLCASSLVRTIPWNEQFFGPGTRLTVL.

The chain couples TRBV10-3 to TRBJ1-1, with D possibly matching TRBD1 (5 bases). Trimming shortened V by 3 bases and J by 5 bases, and 13 bases separated the two germline ends. Germline CDR1 reads ENHRY; CDR2 reads SYGVKD. The CDR3 is 14 residues long. The DNA for the CDR3 is TGTGCCATCAGTGAAACGGAAGGGGATACTGAAGCTTTCTTT. The encoded protein is CAISETEGDTEAFF.

The chain joins TRBV4-2 to TRBJ2-3, with 10 bases matching TRBD2. CDR3 length: 16 amino acids. After removal of 4 bases from V and 3 bases from J, the junction contained 7 bases not matched to a gene. From germline, CDR1 is LGHNA and CDR2 YNFKEQ. In DNA, the CDR3 is TGTGCCAGCAGCCGACGACCTAGCGGGGGTACAGATACGCAGTATTTT. This codes for CASSRRPSGGTDTQYF.

The V gene is TRBV6-5, the J gene TRBJ2-7; D might be TRBD1 (5 bases). This CDR3 is built from 14 residues. V dropped 0 bases and J dropped 5 bases, with 11 bases sitting between them. Germline V lookup: CDR1 MNHEY, CDR2 SVGAGI. CDR3: CASSYSPTEDEQYF. The CDR3 DNA reads TGTGCCAGCAGTTACTCGCCGACAGAGGACGAGCAGTACTTC.

The count of this clone is one. DNA of the CDR3: TGTGCCAGCAGTGAAGCCGGGACAGGGGGAGAAAAACTGTTTTTT. Translation: CASSEAGTGGEKLFF. The rearrangement joins TRBV6-1 to TRBJ1-4, with 11 bases matching TRBD1. The J segment lost 8 bases and the V segment lost 0 bases, leaving 2 bases of the junction unmatched. Germline V gene lookup returns CDR1 MNHNS and CDR2 SASEGT. CDR3 length equals 15 residues.

V is TRBV2 and J is TRBJ2-1, with 12 positions matching TRBD2. The CDR3 contains 15 residues. The ends lost 5 bases at V and 7 bases at J; junction bases unmatched: 6. Germline V gene lookup returns CDR1 SNHLY and CDR2 FYNNEI. CDR3 amino acids: CASSLGLAGLNEQFF. For the CDR3, the DNA is TGTGCCAGCAGTCTCGGACTAGCGGGGTTGAATGAGCAGTTCTTC.

The chain joins TRBV3-1 (or the pseudogene TRBV3-2) to TRBJ1-1; D not certain. The CDR3 has 14 amino acids. Trimming stripped 1 base from V and 5 bases from J, with 11 bases between. Germline V gene sequence: CDR1 LGHDT, CDR2 YNNKEL (reference sequence). DNA for the CDR3: TGTGCCAGCAGCCAAGCCTCGGACTTTACTGAAGCTTTCTTT. This translates into CASSQASDFTEAFF.

This clone was seen once. J is TRBJ1-2 and V is TRBV30, with a tentative D call TRBD1 (6 bases). CDR1 and CDR2 (germline): GTSNPN, SVGIG (reference sequence). There are 15 residues in the CDR3. Deletions cut 2 bases from V and 9 bases from J, with 22 bases between. The CDR3 coding sequence is TGTGCCTGGAGTAGAGACGGCTTAACAGGGAGAAGCTACACCTTC. This codes for CAWSRDGLTGRSYTF.

V and J are TRBV2 and TRBJ1-2, with D hard to call. The CDR3 length is 13 residues. Germline V gene lookup returns CDR1 SNHLY and CDR2 FYNNEI. The V end was cut by 7 bases, the J end by 3 bases, with 12 bases between. CDR3 DNA: TGTGCCAGCAAGACCCAGAGGGACTATGGCTACACCTTC. Encoded protein: CASKTQRDYGYTF.

The gene calls are TRBV4-1 and TRBJ1-2, with D possibly matching TRBD1 (5 bases). Germline V gene data show CDR1 as MGHRA and CDR2 as YSYEKL. The CDR3 runs 15 residues. Trimming pared 2 bases from V and 5 bases from J, leaving 15 bases between. The CDR3 bases are TGCGCCAGCAGCCAACCTGTTCCGGGACTGTATGGCTACACCTTC. This encodes CASSQPVPGLYGYTF.

V and J are TRBV4-1 and TRBJ1-1; D remains ambiguous. The germline gives CDR1 MGHRA, CDR2 YSYEKL. The length of the CDR3 is 15 residues. Trimming took off 1 base at V and 4 bases at J, with 13 bases between the two ends. The chain's CDR3 is CASSQVYTGITEAFF. The CDR3 DNA follows: TGCGCCAGCAGCCAAGTCTATACGGGGATCACTGAAGCTTTCTTT.

The J gene is TRBJ1-1, the V gene TRBV13; no clear D. The ends were cut back, 2 bases at V and 6 bases at J, with 4 bases in the middle. This CDR3 is built from 11 residues. Germline values: CDR1 PRHDT, CDR2 FYEKMQ (reference sequence). The CDR3 loop is CASSLTAEAFF. CDR3 DNA: TGTGCCAGCAGCTTAACAGCTGAAGCTTTCTTT.

The CDR3 nucleotides are TGTGCCAGCAGTCCCGGGACTCACGAGCAGTACTTC. Residues: CASSPGTHEQYF. The gene calls are TRBV28 and TRBJ2-7; D might be TRBD2 (6 bases). V was clipped by 5 bases and J by 5 bases, with 10 bases between them. There are 12 residues in the CDR3. Looked up from germline, CDR1 is MDHEN and CDR2 is SYDVKM. The variable domain in full, with the rest retrieved from reference TRBV28 and TRBJ2-7, is DVKVTQSSRYLVKRTGEKVFLECVQDMDHENMFWYRQDPGLGLRLIYFSYDVKMKEKGDIPEGYSVSREKKERFSLILESASTNQTSMYLCASSPGTHEQYFGPGTRLTVT.

The chain links TRBV30 to TRBJ2-2, with a possible D match to TRBD1 (6 bases). CDR1 and CDR2 from the germline V gene are GTSNPN and SVGIG (reference sequence). The CDR3 totals 15 residues. V shed 4 bases and J shed 1 base, with 13 bases lying between them. As DNA, the CDR3 is TGTGCCTGGAACCCCACAGGGTTGAACACCGGGGAGCTGTTTTTT. This codes for CAWNPTGLNTGELFF.

This chain links TRBV19 with TRBJ2-1; 9 bases match TRBD2. Germline trimming cut 1 base from V and 0 bases from J; bases unmatched to any gene: 1. CDR3 length: 16 residues. Germline CDR1 and CDR2: LNHDA and SQIVND (reference sequence). CDR3 nucleotides: TGTGCCAGTAGTATAGGCGGGGGGGCCTCCTACAATGAGCAGTTCTTC. This sequence encodes CASSIGGGASYNEQFF. Variable domain in full (rest from reference TRBV19 and TRBJ2-1): DGGITQSPKYLFRKEGQNVTLSCEQNLNHDAMYWYRQDPGQGLRLIYYSQIVNDFQKGDIAEGYSVSREKKESFPLTVTSAQKNPTAFYLCASSIGGGASYNEQFFGPGTRLTVL.

The V gene is TRBV14, the J gene TRBJ2-3; 8 nucleotides match TRBD2. V trimming: 0 bases; J trimming: 0 bases; junction bases outside the gene matches: 14. Germline V lookup: CDR1 SGHDN, CDR2 FVKESK. The CDR3 length is 20 residues. CDR3 in amino acids: CASSQESGSGGITSTDTQYF. CDR3 sequence (DNA): TGTGCCAGCAGCCAAGAGTCGGGCAGCGGGGGCATAACTAGCACAGATACGCAGTATTTT.

This chain joins TRBV5-1 and TRBJ1-6; D perhaps matches TRBD1 (5 bases). V dropped 0 bases and J dropped 9 bases, with 13 bases sitting between them. Germline-derived CDR1 and CDR2 are SGHRS and YFSETQ. This CDR3 is 15 amino acids long. DNA of the CDR3: TGCGCCAGCAGCTTGGCCGGGGGGAGCGCTTCACCCCTCCACTTT. This sequence encodes CASSLAGGSASPLHF.

This chain uses TRBV5-4 with TRBJ2-5; 7 bases are shared with TRBD1. The CDR3 loop spans 15 amino acids. Germline lookup yields CDR1 SGHNT and CDR2 YYREEE (reference sequence). Trimming cost V 7 bases and J 2 bases; bases outside gene matches: 11. The CDR3 region has the DNA TGTGCCAGCCGCCAGACGGGACAGACGCAAGAGACCCAGTACTTC. Amino acids: CASRQTGQTQETQYF.

The rearrangement joins TRBV13 to TRBJ2-5; a weak D match, TRBD1 (6 bases). Trimming removed 6 bases from V and 8 bases from J, with 25 bases in between. CDR3 length: 16 residues. Per the germline V gene, CDR1 is PRHDT and CDR2 is FYEKMQ (reference sequence). The chain's CDR3 is CASRLARPRQGYTQYF. The CDR3 coding sequence is TGTGCCAGCAGACTTGCCCGACCGAGGCAGGGGTACACCCAGTACTTC.

In DNA form, the CDR3 reads TGTGCCAGCAGCTTGGGGGCCAGCCAAGAGACCCAGTACTTC. Amino acid sequence: CASSLGASQETQYF. This chain links TRBV5-4 with TRBJ2-5; D ambiguous. Trimming took 0 bases from V and 1 from J, leaving 7 bases between them. Germline V gene sequence: CDR1 SGHNT, CDR2 YYREEE (reference sequence). The CDR3 covers 14 residues.

J is TRBJ1-1 and V is TRBV2, with D tentatively TRBD1 (6 bases). The germline CDR1 and CDR2 sequences are SNHLY and FYNNEI. Trimming removed 7 bases from V and 1 base from J, with 25 bases in between. There are 18 residues in the CDR3. CDR3 residues: CASTPYPRGGAENTEAFF. The CDR3 coding sequence is TGTGCCAGCACTCCATACCCGAGGGGGGGCGCGGAGAACACTGAAGCTTTCTTT.

This clone is a singleton in its sample. The chain joins TRBV24-1 to TRBJ1-2; no reliable D call. The CDR3 has 15 residues. CDR1 and CDR2 from the germline V gene are KGHDR and SFDVKD. V shed 4 bases and J shed 5 bases, with 16 bases lying between them. Written as DNA, the CDR3 is TGTGCCACCAGTGAGAGCATAGAGGGAGGGTATGGCTACACCTTC. This translates into CATSESIEGGYGYTF.

With regard to this clone: Other DNA sequences from this sample encode an identical CDR3 as well. The rearrangement joins TRBV2 to TRBJ1-2, with a possible D match to TRBD1 (6 bases). The CDR3 has 13 amino acids. The V and J ends lost 3 bases and 3 bases respectively, with 8 bases between them. Germline assignment: CDR1 SNHLY and CDR2 FYNNEI. Written as DNA, the CDR3 is TGTGCCAGCAGTGAGACAGGAGACTATGGCTACACCTTC. Its translation is CASSETGDYGYTF.